This paragraph reports one T cell receptor beta chain. The sample comes from a study of PD-L1 blockade in urothelial cancer. About the study: At some point between 2013 and 2014, patients got going on atezolizumab, taking 1,200 mg intravenously every 3 weeks. In tumor samples, T cells numbered a median of roughly 1,500. About 90% of the roughly 30 patients were men who had bladder-origin urothelial cancer.

CDR1 is LNHDA, CDR2 SQIVND, per germline (reference sequence). The CDR3 has 13 amino acids. V lost 7 bases and J 5 bases, leaving 14 bases between the germline ends. The method was immunoSEQ multiplex PCR; TCRdb's version includes in-frame clones alone and lacks a portion of them. There are a few hundred clones in the sample; roughly 37% occur only once, and approximately 18% lies in the top ten. The chain links TRBV19 to TRBJ1-1; the D is unclear. The material was tumor tissue, obtained before atezolizumab (anti-PD-L1) treatment. The TCR originated in a man aged 55 to 70 with urothelial cancer. In nucleotides, the CDR3 is TGTGCCAGTACCCTGACCCGAGGGACTGAAGCTTTCTTT. Encoded protein: CASTLTRGTEAFF.